Listed below are T cell receptor beta chains from one sample, sequenced in a study of response to subunit inactivated influenza vaccine. TCRdb processed the RT-PCR reads anew with MiXCR; each CDR3 protein has one entry. The data show 550,000 to 800,000 distinct CDR3 sequences, approximately 13% seen once. The material sequenced was PBMCs from blood, taken roughly 2 weeks before vaccination. These receptors all stem from a man between 45 and 60 years old who received an inactivated influenza vaccine. Both conserved end residues are trimmed from each CDR3.

>TRBJ1-5|TRBV6-1
ASSDGGGGRQPQH
>TRBJ2-1|TRBV7-9
ASSSGTGREQF
>TRBJ1-1|TRBV5-4
ASSLRGGEAF
>TRBJ1-6|TRBV6-2/TRBV6-3
ASSVRGDYNSPLH
>TRBJ1-1|TRBV6-2/TRBV6-3
ASSYGAYGTEAF
>TRBJ2-1|TRBV7-9
ATKQADNEQF
>TRBJ1-2|TRBV6-5
ASSYTGQGSGYT
>TRBJ2-2|TRBV11-2
ASSHPPTFGASNTGELF
>TRBJ2-3|TRBV7-2
ASSPYTDTQY
>TRBJ2-7|TRBV7-9
ASSRWTNQGEQY
>TRBJ2-1|TRBV6-2/TRBV6-3
ASSPFHEQF
>TRBJ2-7|TRBV6-1
ASSERGEFYEQY
>TRBJ2-3|TRBV10-3
AIRKLAGGTGLTDTQY
>TRBJ2-7|TRBV3-1
ASSLLVGARSYEQY
>TRBJ2-2|TRBV7-7
ASSLGRIRGTGELF
>TRBJ2-1|TRBV15
AVGKGLAYNEQF
>TRBJ2-3|TRBV20-1
SASHGDTDTQY